A single T cell receptor (beta chain) is shown here with its context. As yet, its antigen is unknown. The PCR used 60 Vbeta and 13 Jbeta primers. Method: immunoSEQ multiplex PCR; TCRdb's copy keeps in-frame clones and lacks some. The data hold roughly 34,000 clones, with approximately 74% observed a single time. The source of the sample is a study of cytomegalovirus exposure and HLA in healthy donors. This CDR3 spans 15 amino acids. The germline V gene encodes CDR1 MNHNS and CDR2 SASEGT. V lost 2 bases, J lost 7 bases, and 15 bases lay in between. Regarding the study as a whole: Later analysis identified a missense DCLRE1C variant that was linked to TCR beta V- and J-gene trimming.

The sequence came from a man aged 25-45 years in good health and CMV-seronegative. V gene TRBV6-1 combines with J gene TRBJ1-5; the D gene is possibly TRBD1 (5 bases). The sequencing sample was made of PBMCs. The CDR3 loop reads CASSEYLGRGQPQHF. As DNA, the CDR3 is TGTGCCAGCAGTGAATATCTGGGGCGGGGGCAGCCCCAGCATTTT.